Listed below are T cell receptor beta chains from one sample, sequenced in a study of T-cell reconstitution after alpha-beta-depleted transplantation in children. TCRdb passed the PCR reads through MiXCR, listing each CDR3 protein once. The sample includes 440,000 or so distinct CDR3 sequences, approximately 41% seen only once; the top ten take around a quarter. Sequenced material: PBMCs, taken before TCRalphabeta/CD19-depleted stem cell transplant. These receptors originate from a girl between 2 and 10 years old with aplastic anemia, due to receive a stem cell transplant. The CDR3 runs from the conserved cysteine through the conserved F or W.

CDR3aa	v_gene	j_gene
CSAQTGPLGNEQFF	TRBV29-1	TRBJ2-1
CASRATGDTGNTIYF	TRBV12-3/TRBV12-4	TRBJ1-3
CSAGSGTFSYEQYF	TRBV20-1	TRBJ2-7
CASSLAAREGDEQFF	TRBV5-6	TRBJ2-1
CASSFRAGTIKEQFF	TRBV12-3/TRBV12-4	TRBJ2-1
CSARDERKGTQYF	TRBV20-1	TRBJ2-5
CASGGGLNTEAFF	TRBV25-1	TRBJ1-1
CSVLAGRTDTQYF	TRBV29-1	TRBJ2-3
CASAIEAGGLYEQYF	TRBV4-3	TRBJ2-7
CATSYGRGTNTEAFF	TRBV15	TRBJ1-1
CASSQETSPSYNEQFF	TRBV4-1	TRBJ2-1
CASSLGDRGLNTEAFF	TRBV5-1	TRBJ1-1
CASSPASGDTEAFF	TRBV12-3/TRBV12-4	TRBJ1-1
CSAGVGNYEQYF	TRBV20-1	TRBJ2-7
CATSDFWDSTYNEQFF	TRBV24-1	TRBJ2-1
CASSEGRRNYGYTF	TRBV5-1	TRBJ1-2
CAIRANYGYTF	TRBV28	TRBJ1-2
CASSSDLRGETQYF	TRBV5-4	TRBJ2-5
CSARDEVETQYF	TRBV20-1	TRBJ2-5
CASSVEAGAHYEQYF	TRBV7-2	TRBJ2-7
CASSLLRRMGPQETQYF	TRBV7-8	TRBJ2-5
CASSLGDRDHEQYF	TRBV7-9	TRBJ2-7
CASSRDGTETNEQFF	TRBV5-1	TRBJ2-1
CAWSVWDRKNEQFF	TRBV30	TRBJ2-1
CSAKGSGGTWNQETQYF	TRBV20-1	TRBJ2-5
CASSKETGPLAKNIQYF	TRBV3-1	TRBJ2-4
CSVERAREQYF	TRBV29-1	TRBJ2-7
CSARTSGGDTQYF	TRBV20-1	TRBJ2-3
CASSPAAGGEDTQYF	TRBV6-1	TRBJ2-3
CSARDGSFGTDTDTQYF	TRBV20-1	TRBJ2-3
CATSRVASNTGELFF	TRBV15	TRBJ2-2
CASSQSDGYNEQFF	TRBV7-8	TRBJ2-1
CASSRQPSTDTQYF	TRBV6-1	TRBJ2-3
CASSETGVPYEQYF	TRBV6-1	TRBJ2-7
CASGLWDTEAFF	TRBV28	TRBJ1-1
CASSGDWGVDTQYF	TRBV9	TRBJ2-3